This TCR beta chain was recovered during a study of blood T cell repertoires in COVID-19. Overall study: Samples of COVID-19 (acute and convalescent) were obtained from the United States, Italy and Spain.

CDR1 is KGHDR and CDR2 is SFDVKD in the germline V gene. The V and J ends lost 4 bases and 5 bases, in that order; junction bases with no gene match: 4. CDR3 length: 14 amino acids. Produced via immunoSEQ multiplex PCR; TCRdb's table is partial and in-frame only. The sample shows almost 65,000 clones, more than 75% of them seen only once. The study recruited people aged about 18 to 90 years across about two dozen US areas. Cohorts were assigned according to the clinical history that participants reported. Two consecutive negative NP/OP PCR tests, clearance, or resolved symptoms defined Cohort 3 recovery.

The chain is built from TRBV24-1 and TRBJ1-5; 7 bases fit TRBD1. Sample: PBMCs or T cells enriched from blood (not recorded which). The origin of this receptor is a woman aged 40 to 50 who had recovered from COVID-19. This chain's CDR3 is CATSEAGGHQPQHF. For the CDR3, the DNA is TGTGCCACCAGTGAGGCAGGGGGTCATCAGCCCCAGCATTTT.